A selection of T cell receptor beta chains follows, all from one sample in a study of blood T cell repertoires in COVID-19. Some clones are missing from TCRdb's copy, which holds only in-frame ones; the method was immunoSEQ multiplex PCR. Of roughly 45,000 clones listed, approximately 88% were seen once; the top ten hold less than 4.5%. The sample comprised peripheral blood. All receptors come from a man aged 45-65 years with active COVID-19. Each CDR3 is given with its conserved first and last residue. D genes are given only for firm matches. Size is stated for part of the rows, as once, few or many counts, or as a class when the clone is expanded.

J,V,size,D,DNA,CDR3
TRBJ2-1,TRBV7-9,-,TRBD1,TGTGCCAGCAGCTCCATGACAGGGGCTCTCTACAATGAGCAGTTCTTC,CASSSMTGALYNEQFF
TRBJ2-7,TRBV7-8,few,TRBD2,TGTGCCAGCAGCTGGGGACTAGCTTACGAGCAGTACTTC,CASSWGLAYEQYF
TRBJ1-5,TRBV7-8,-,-,TGTGCCAGCAGCTCTTCCGGGATTAATAGCAATCAGCCCCAGCATTTT,CASSSSGINSNQPQHF
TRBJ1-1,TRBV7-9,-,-,TGTGCCAGCAAGGCGGGAACTGAAGCTTTCTTT,CASKAGTEAFF
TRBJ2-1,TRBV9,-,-,TGTGCCAGCAGCGCCGCCGCCGCCGGGCAGGGGAGCTACAATGAGCAGTTCTTC,CASSAAAAGQGSYNEQFF
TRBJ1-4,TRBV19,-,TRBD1,TGTGCCAGTAAAACCGGGACAGGGCATGAAAAACTGTTTTTT,CASKTGTGHEKLFF
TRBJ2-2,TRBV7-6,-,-,TGTGCCAGCAGCTTACGACTGGCCGGGGAGCTGTTTTTT,CASSLRLAGELFF
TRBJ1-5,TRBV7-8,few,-,TGTGCCAGCAGCCCCTCGGGTGGGCCCCAGCATTTT,CASSPSGGPQHF
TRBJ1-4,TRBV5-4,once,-,TGTGCCAGCTCCGCTAGTCCAACTAATGAAAAACTGTTTTTT,CASSASPTNEKLFF
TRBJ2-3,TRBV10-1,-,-,TGCGCCAGCAGTGCTGAGGGCATAGATACGCAGTATTTT,CASSAEGIDTQYF
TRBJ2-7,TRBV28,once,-,TGTGCCAGCAGTTTCCCCAGGGTGGACGAGCAGTACTTC,CASSFPRVDEQYF
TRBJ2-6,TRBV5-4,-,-,TGTGCCAGCGCGTACTATTACTCTGGGGCCAACGTCCTGACTTTC,CASAYYYSGANVLTF
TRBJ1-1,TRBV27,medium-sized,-,TGTGCCAGCAGTACGACACAGGGACTGAACACTGAAGCTTTCTTT,CASSTTQGLNTEAFF
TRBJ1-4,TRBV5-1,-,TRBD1,TGCGCCAGCAGCCCGGACAGGACTAATGAAAAACTGTTTTTT,CASSPDRTNEKLFF
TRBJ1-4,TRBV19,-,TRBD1,TGTGCCAGTAGTAGGGCGGGACAGATTAATGAAAAACTGTTTTTT,CASSRAGQINEKLFF
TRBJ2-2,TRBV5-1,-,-,TGCGCCAGCAGCTTGCTCGGGGGAGCGAACACCGGGGAGCTGTTTTTT,CASSLLGGANTGELFF
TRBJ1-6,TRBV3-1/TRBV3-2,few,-,TGTGCCAGCAGTGATTACAGGGTGAATAATTCACCCCTCCACTTT,CASSDYRVNNSPLHF
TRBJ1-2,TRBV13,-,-,TGTGCCAGCAGCTTAAATCAGGATTGGGGCTACACCTTC,CASSLNQDWGYTF
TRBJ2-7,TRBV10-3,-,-,TGTGCCATCAACGACTATAGGTCTCTCGAGCAGTACTTC,CAINDYRSLEQYF
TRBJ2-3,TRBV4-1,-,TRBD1,TGCGCCAGCAGCCTTGGGACAGCTAGCACAGATACGCAGTATTTT,CASSLGTASTDTQYF
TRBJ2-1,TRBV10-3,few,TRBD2,TGTGCCATCAGGGAGACTGAAGTGGAGGTCGGGAGAAGCGGGGGGGCCCCCCATGAGCAGTTCTTC,CAIRETEVEVGRSGGAPHEQFF
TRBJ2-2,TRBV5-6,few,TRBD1,TGTGCCAGCAGCCGCCGGGACAGGGGGCGCCGGGTCACCGGGGAGCTGTTTTTT,CASSRRDRGRRVTGELFF
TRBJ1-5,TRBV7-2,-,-,TGTGCCAGCAGCTCTCAGGGAAATCAGCCCCAGCATTTT,CASSSQGNQPQHF
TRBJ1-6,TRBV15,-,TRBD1,TGTGCCACCAGCATGGGACAGGGGGCGCGTTCACCCCTCCACTTT,CATSMGQGARSPLHF
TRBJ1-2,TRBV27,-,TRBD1,TGTGCCAGCAGCGGACAGGGGGGATCGGGCTACACCTTC,CASSGQGGSGYTF
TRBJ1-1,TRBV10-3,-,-,TGTGCCATCAGGGAAGGGGCGCACACTGAAGCTTTCTTT,CAIREGAHTEAFF
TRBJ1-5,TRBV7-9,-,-,TGTGCCAGCAGCTTAAATGAAGTTACAGGTCCCCAGCATTTT,CASSLNEVTGPQHF
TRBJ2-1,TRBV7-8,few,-,TGTGCCAGCAGCTTAGGGGTACCAGGGGACAATGAGCAGTTCTTC,CASSLGVPGDNEQFF
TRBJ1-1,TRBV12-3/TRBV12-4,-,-,TGTGCCAGCAGTACAACAGGGCTTGAAGCTTTCTTT,CASSTTGLEAFF
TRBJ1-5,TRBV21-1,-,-,TGTGCCAGCAGCAAAGATCCCTTGGGACAGGGTAATCAGCCCCAGCATTTT,CASSKDPLGQGNQPQHF
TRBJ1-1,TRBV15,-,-,TGTGCCACCAGCAGACCTGGGGAGGCGGCTGAAGCTTTCTTT,CATSRPGEAAEAFF
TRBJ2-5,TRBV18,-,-,TGTGCCAGCTCACCAACAGGGCCCCAAGAGACCCAGTACTTC,CASSPTGPQETQYF
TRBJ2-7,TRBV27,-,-,TGTGCCAGCAGTCGCGATATCCGGCAGGGGTCGTACGAGCAGTACTTC,CASSRDIRQGSYEQYF
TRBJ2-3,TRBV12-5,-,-,TGTGCTAGTGGTTGGGGGCCCTCGGATACGCAGTATTTT,CASGWGPSDTQYF
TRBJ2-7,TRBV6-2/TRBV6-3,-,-,TGTGCCAGCAGTCCACAGGGCTACGAGCAGTACTTC,CASSPQGYEQYF
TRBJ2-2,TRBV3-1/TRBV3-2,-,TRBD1,TGTGCCAGCAGCCAAGTACCGGGACAGGGGAACACCGGGGAGCTGTTTTTT,CASSQVPGQGNTGELFF
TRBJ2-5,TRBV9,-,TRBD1,TGTGCCAGCAGCGTACGCCGACAGGGACAAGAGACCCAGTACTTC,CASSVRRQGQETQYF
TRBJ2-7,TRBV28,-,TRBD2,TGTGCCAGCTTTCGCGGGGGAGAATCCTACGAGCAGTACTTC,CASFRGGESYEQYF
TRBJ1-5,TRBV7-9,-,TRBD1,TGTGCCAGCAGCACCGGGACAGGGGTTTATCAGCCCCAGCATTTT,CASSTGTGVYQPQHF
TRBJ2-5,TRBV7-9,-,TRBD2,TGTGCCAGCAGCCCGGAGACTAGCGGGGGGGAGACCCAGTACTTC,CASSPETSGGETQYF
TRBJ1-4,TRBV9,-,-,TGTGCCAGCAGCCCCAGGGTAGTGAGTGAAAAACTGTTTTTT,CASSPRVVSEKLFF
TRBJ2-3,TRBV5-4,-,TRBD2,TGTGCCAGCAGCCCGCTAGCGGGGGGTGCCACAGATACGCAGTATTTT,CASSPLAGGATDTQYF
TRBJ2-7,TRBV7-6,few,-,TGTGCCAGCAGGGGGATAGTGGGTCTCTGTGGGGCGGGGGCCGATAGCTCCTACGAGCAGTACTTC,CASRGIVGLCGAGADSSYEQYF
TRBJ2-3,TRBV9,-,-,TGTGCCAGCAGCGTAACCCGACGGGGCACAGATACGCAGTATTTT,CASSVTRRGTDTQYF
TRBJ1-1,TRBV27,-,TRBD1,TGTGCCAGCAGCTGGACAGGGGAAGGCACTGAAGCTTTCTTT,CASSWTGEGTEAFF
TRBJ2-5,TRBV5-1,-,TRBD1,TGCGCCAGCTCCACCGGGACAGGGGGCCAGGAGACCCAGTACTTC,CASSTGTGGQETQYF
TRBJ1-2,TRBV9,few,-,TGTGCCAGCAGCCCGTCTAACTATGGCTACACCTTC,CASSPSNYGYTF
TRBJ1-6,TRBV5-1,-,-,TGCGCCAGCAGCTTGGCCGAAGGCAGGGGAGCCTATAATTCACCCCTCCACTTT,CASSLAEGRGAYNSPLHF
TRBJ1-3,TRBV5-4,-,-,TGTGCCAGCTTTGCGTGGGGGGAGCCTGGAAACACCATATATTTT,CASFAWGEPGNTIYF
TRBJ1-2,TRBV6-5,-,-,TGTGCCGGAAACCAGGGGATCTATGGCTACACCTTC,CAGNQGIYGYTF
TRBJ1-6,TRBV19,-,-,TGTGCCAGTAGTATCTGGGGCCGAACTAATTCACCCCTCCACTTT,CASSIWGRTNSPLHF
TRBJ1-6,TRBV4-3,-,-,TGCGCCAGCAGCCAAGATGGTCAGGGGAATAATTCACCCCTCCACTTT,CASSQDGQGNNSPLHF
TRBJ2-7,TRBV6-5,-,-,TGTGCCAGCAGTTACTCCAATCAAGGGGTCTCCTACGAGCAGTACTTC,CASSYSNQGVSYEQYF
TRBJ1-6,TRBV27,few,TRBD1,TGTGCCAGCAGTTCCCCCGATTGGCAGGGGGCGGGTTCACCCCTCCACTTT,CASSSPDWQGAGSPLHF
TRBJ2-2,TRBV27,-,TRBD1,TGTGCCAGCAGGGTACAGGGGGCATACGGGGAGCTGTTTTTT,CASRVQGAYGELFF
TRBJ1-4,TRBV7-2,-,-,TGTGCCAGCAGCTTAATCGGGGGAGGGGAAAAACTGTTTTTT,CASSLIGGGEKLFF
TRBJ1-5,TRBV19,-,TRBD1,TGTGCCAGTAGCGGACAGGGATATCAGCCCCAGCATTTT,CASSGQGYQPQHF